The rows below give T cell receptor beta chains drawn from one sample of a study of control samples from healthy donors and cancer patients. The assay was immunoSEQ multiplex PCR, and TCRdb's table has in-frame clones only and misses some. This sample has around 120,000 clones, with about 92% found just once. Sequencing input: PBMCs. These receptors originate from a man aged 45-60 years with head and neck cancer. Each CDR3 is given with its conserved first and last residue.

J	V	CDR3
TRBJ1-5	TRBV30	CAWTLGDQPQHF
TRBJ2-3	TRBV7-6	CASRDSGFTQYF
TRBJ2-2	TRBV15	CATCRDRGELFF
TRBJ2-7	TRBV7-9	CASSRTGTGDYEQYF
TRBJ2-7	TRBV9	CASSRGPYEQYF
TRBJ2-2	TRBV7-9	CASSDRIAVHLFFGELFF
TRBJ2-7	TRBV28	CASRMTGGAYEQYF
TRBJ1-5	TRBV19	CASIPRGEGNQPQHF
TRBJ2-7	TRBV5-1	CASSLAVRALDGEQYF
TRBJ1-1	TRBV28	CASSLRTEAFF
TRBJ2-1	TRBV6-2/TRBV6-3	CASSTDRDGNYNEQFF
TRBJ1-6	TRBV27	CASTGRASYNSPLHF
TRBJ1-5	TRBV19	CASKDDYTNQPQHF
TRBJ1-1	TRBV21-1	CASKQGGVSPNTEAFF
TRBJ2-7	TRBV19	CASALVGGGSYEQYF
TRBJ1-3	TRBV7-6	CASSSQGAAGNTIYF
TRBJ2-1	TRBV7-3	CASSLDSYNEQFF
TRBJ1-4	TRBV4-2	CASSQEPAADEKLFF
TRBJ1-5	TRBV28	CASSDPSQGAQHF
TRBJ1-6	TRBV5-1	CASSDRDSRSSPLHF
TRBJ1-6	TRBV5-1	CASSRDSNNSPLHF
TRBJ1-5	TRBV15	CATSDRDSYSNQPQHF
TRBJ1-4	TRBV2	CASSGQNNEKLFF
TRBJ2-7	TRBV18	CASSPGDREYF
TRBJ1-1	TRBV9	CASGSGPNTEAFF
TRBJ2-2	TRBV9	CASSVRRGGGENTGELFF